This T cell receptor (beta chain) came from a study of T cell responses to AZD1222 COVID-19 vaccine. General study points: Receipt of two AZD1222 doses was followed by a rise in Spike-specific TCR breadth and depth. Samples come after the peak T cell response, not at day 14.

Sequenced by immunoSEQ multiplex PCR; TCRdb stores in-frame clones only, minus some. The table has 95,000 to 100,000 clones, approximately 89% seen once. Notes on this clone: Its antigen is as yet unknown.

This CDR3 contains 16 residues. V shed 6 bases, J shed 0 bases, and the junction held 7 bases outside the gene matches. The germline gives CDR1 LNHNV, CDR2 YYDKDF (reference sequence). The source material was peripheral blood, sampled 28 days after the second AZD1222 dose. This clonotype was sampled from an adult who received the AZD1222 COVID-19 vaccine. The chain employs TRBV15 and TRBJ1-5; 8 bases line up with TRBD1. The CDR3 nucleotides are TGTGCCACCAGACTTTCACAGGGGGATAGCAATCAGCCCCAGCATTTT. Translating gives CATRLSQGDSNQPQHF. Looking up the rest from reference TRBV15 and TRBJ1-5 gives the full variable domain: DAMVIQNPRYQVTQFGKPVTLSCSQTLNHNVMYWYQQKSSQAPKLLFHYYDKDFNNEADTPDNFQSRRPNTSFCFLDIRSPGLGDTAMYLCATRLSQGDSNQPQHFGDGTRLSIL.